The subject of this entry is one T cell receptor (beta chain). The data belong to a study of blood T cell repertoires in COVID-19. Study context: The United States, Italy and Spain provided the acute and convalescent COVID-19 samples.

Germline V gives CDR1 SQVTM, CDR2 ANQGSEA. The CDR3 is 14 residues long. Trimming cost V 2 bases and J 6 bases, with 14 bases left between them. Participants were aged roughly 18 to 100 years from roughly 26 US areas. Categorization into cohorts depended on clinical history that participants reported. All recovered Cohort 3 donors got two negative PCRs, got clearance, or saw symptom resolution. The assay was immunoSEQ multiplex PCR, and TCRdb's table has in-frame clones only and misses some. The sample holds 150,000 to 200,000 clones, roughly 84% seen once. J is TRBJ2-1 and V is TRBV29-1; D call uncertain. Sequencing input: PBMCs or T cells enriched from blood (not recorded which). This sequence was found in a man between 60 and 75 years old who had recovered from COVID-19. The CDR3 nucleotides read TGCAGCGTTGAACCGTCCTCTAGTTTCAATGAGCAGTTCTTC. Its translation: CSVEPSSSFNEQFF.